These T cell receptor beta chains were read from a single sample in a study of CD8 T cells in Susac syndrome. TCRdb analysed the immunoSEQ multiplex PCR reads with MiXCR anew, one entry per CDR3 protein. The sample lists around 160,000 distinct CDR3 sequences, 93% occurring once. The source material was CD4+ T cells from PBMCs. These receptors were obtained from a human donor in good health. Each CDR3 is given with its conserved first and last residue. The D gene is left open where the match is weak. Where a row states a size, it is once, few, many or the class of an expanded clone; other rows omit it.

>once|TRBV14|TRBD2|TRBJ2-7
TGTGCCAGCAGCCAAGATCTGGGGCTAGCGGGGGTCGAGCAGTACTTC
CASSQDLGLAGVEQYF
>-|TRBV18|-|TRBJ1-1
TGTGCCAGCTCCATATCATACGAGGGCACTGAAGCTTTCTTT
CASSISYEGTEAFF
>-|TRBV18|-|TRBJ2-3
TGTGCCAGCTCACCGGGATTAATAGGGGCAGATACGCAGTATTTT
CASSPGLIGADTQYF
>-|TRBV14|TRBD1|TRBJ1-1
TGTGCCAGCAGCCAGAGACAGGGGGCTTCGAACACTGAAGCTTTCTTT
CASSQRQGASNTEAFF
>-|TRBV20-1|-|TRBJ2-5
TGCAGTGCTAGGTCGGGTATAGTCGGAGAGACCCAGTACTTC
CSARSGIVGETQYF
>few|TRBV12-3/TRBV12-4|-|TRBJ1-1
TGTGCCAGCAGTTTACGGGGAGACACTGAAGCTTTCTTT
CASSLRGDTEAFF
>-|TRBV18|-|TRBJ2-5
TGTGCCAGCTCACCAGTGGGGGGCCAAGAGACCCAGTACTTC
CASSPVGGQETQYF
>-|TRBV9|TRBD2|TRBJ2-2
TGTGCCAGCAGCGCGGGACTAGCGGGGACCACCGGGGAGCTGTTTTTT
CASSAGLAGTTGELFF
>-|TRBV3-1|-|TRBJ2-1
TGTGCCAGCAGCCCAGGGCCAAGCTCCTACAATGAGCAGTTCTTC
CASSPGPSSYNEQFF
>once|TRBV14|-|TRBJ1-1
TGTGCCAGCAGCTTATCCATGAACACTGAAGCTTTCTTT
CASSLSMNTEAFF
>-|TRBV7-2|-|TRBJ1-4
TGTGCCAGCAGCGAATCCGGGAATGAAAAACTGTTTTTT
CASSESGNEKLFF
>-|TRBV19|-|TRBJ1-6
TGTGCCAGTGGGGACTCCTTAAGGAATTCACCCCTCCACTTT
CASGDSLRNSPLHF
>-|TRBV19|-|TRBJ1-2
TGTGCCAGTAGTATACAGCACTCTAACTATGGCTACACCTTC
CASSIQHSNYGYTF
>-|TRBV5-1|-|TRBJ1-1
TGCGTACACAACACTGAAGCTTTCTTT
CVHNTEAFF
>-|TRBV29-1|-|TRBJ1-5
TGCAGCGTTGAGTGGGAAAGGTCAAATCAGCCCCAGCATTTT
CSVEWERSNQPQHF
>-|TRBV18|-|TRBJ2-3
TGTGCCAGCTCACCACCACCAGATACGCAGTATTTT
CASSPPPDTQYF
>-|TRBV29-1|TRBD2|TRBJ2-2
TGCAGCACCGGGGGAGGGGCCGGGGAGCTGTTTTTT
CSTGGGAGELFF
>-|TRBV12-3/TRBV12-4|-|TRBJ1-2
TGTGCCAGCAAGAGGGGGGGACTCTATGGCTACACCTTC
CASKRGGLYGYTF
>once|TRBV6-5|TRBD1|TRBJ1-2
TGTGCCAGCAGTTACGGGACAGAACTGGGCTACACCTTC
CASSYGTELGYTF
>-|TRBV29-1|-|TRBJ1-1
TGCAGCGGGACGGCGGCAGGGACGGACACTGAAGCTTTCTTT
CSGTAAGTDTEAFF
>-|TRBV30|-|TRBJ1-1
TGTGCCTGGAGTGTACAACAGAACACTGAAGCTTTCTTT
CAWSVQQNTEAFF
>-|TRBV12-3/TRBV12-4|-|TRBJ2-5
TGTGCCAGCAGTTTGGGTGAGAGAGAGACCCAGTACTTC
CASSLGERETQYF
>-|TRBV12-3/TRBV12-4|-|TRBJ1-5
TGTGCCAGCAGTTTAAGCGGGGATCAGCCCCAGCATTTT
CASSLSGDQPQHF
>-|TRBV12-3/TRBV12-4|-|TRBJ1-5
TGTGCCAGCAGTTTCAGCAGGGGCGGTCAGCCCCAGCATTTT
CASSFSRGGQPQHF
>-|TRBV5-1|TRBD1|TRBJ2-2
TGCGCCAGCAGCAAACGGACAGGGATTGTAGCCGGGGAGCTGTTTTTT
CASSKRTGIVAGELFF
>-|TRBV19|-|TRBJ1-2
TGTGCCAGTAGTATTCTCGCAGGACGAACGGGGGGCTACACCTTC
CASSILAGRTGGYTF
>-|TRBV14|-|TRBJ1-2
TGTGCCAGCAGCCAGACGAACAGAGTACTCTATGGCTACACCTTC
CASSQTNRVLYGYTF
>-|TRBV9|-|TRBJ1-1
TGTGCCAGCAGCGTAGGCGAACCCTCGAACACTGAAGTTTTCTTT
CASSVGEPSNTEVFF
>-|TRBV7-2|-|TRBJ1-2
TGTGCCAGCAGCTTAGCGACAGCGTACGGCTACACCTTC
CASSLATAYGYTF
>-|TRBV15|-|TRBJ1-2
TGTGCCACCAGCAGAGATTTTGGGTGGAACTATGGCTACACCTTC
CATSRDFGWNYGYTF
>once|TRBV6-4|TRBD2|TRBJ2-3
TGTGCCAGCAGTGACAGGACTAGCGGCACAGATACGCAGTATTTT
CASSDRTSGTDTQYF
>-|TRBV30|-|TRBJ2-5
TGTGCCTGGAGTGTACTGAGCGGCCAAGAGACCCAGTACTTC
CAWSVLSGQETQYF
>-|TRBV7-3|-|TRBJ2-1
TGTGCCAGCAGCTTAGCGGCAGCTCCTGAGCAGTTCTTC
CASSLAAAPEQFF
>-|TRBV30|TRBD1|TRBJ1-2
TGTGCCTGGACAAGCCGTACAGGGGCTGGCTACACCTTC
CAWTSRTGAGYTF
>-|TRBV9|TRBD2|TRBJ2-1
TGTGCCAGCAGCGCCCAGGCGGGGGGGCCGGGTGAGCAGTTCTTC
CASSAQAGGPGEQFF
>-|TRBV7-9|TRBD1|TRBJ1-1
TGTGCCAGCAGCCCGGGACAGGTGAACACTGAAGCTTTCTTT
CASSPGQVNTEAFF
>-|TRBV20-1|TRBD1|TRBJ1-2
TGCAGTGCTAGAACAGGGGGCGACTATGGCTACACCTTC
CSARTGGDYGYTF
>once|TRBV20-1|TRBD1|TRBJ2-7
TGCAGTGCTACCCGACAGGGGGTCGCCTACGAGCAGTACTTC
CSATRQGVAYEQYF
>once|TRBV29-1|TRBD1|TRBJ1-5
TGCAGCGTTCAAACCGGACCTGGGACAGGGATCAGTGGGCCCCAGCATTTT
CSVQTGPGTGISGPQHF
>-|TRBV3-1|-|TRBJ2-4
TGTGCCAGCAGCCAAAGAGAAATAGCCAAAAACATTCAGTACTTC
CASSQREIAKNIQYF